This TCR beta chain was identified during a study of OX40 agonist ivuxolimab in advanced cancers. The germline V gene encodes CDR1 SGHTA and CDR2 FQGNSA. Trimming removed 4 bases at V and 9 bases at J, with 15 bases between. There are 14 residues in the CDR3. TCRdb's copy holds only in-frame clones and misses some; the assay was immunoSEQ multiplex PCR. Among 50,000 to 75,000 clones listed, approximately 80% were seen once. The chain uses TRBV7-2 and TRBJ1-4; D unresolved. The TCR was taken from an adult with an advanced solid tumor such as melanoma, head and neck, liver or kidney cancer. The specimen was CD4+ or CD8+ T cells sorted from blood, collected in a trial of the OX40 agonist ivuxolimab. Here the CDR3 DNA reads TGTGCCAGCAGCTCCGACCTTTTAGTAAAAAAACTGTTTTTT. Its protein product is CASSSDLLVKKLFF.